This TCR beta chain was recorded in a study of blood T cell repertoires in COVID-19. TCRdb keeps only in-frame clones here, not all; method: immunoSEQ multiplex PCR. The sample records around 87,000 clones, around 89% being singletons. The sequence derives from a man aged 50-59 years with acute or convalescent COVID-19. The sample taken for sequencing was peripheral blood.

The CDR3 sequence: CASSYSDSDPTEAFF. DNA for the CDR3: TGTGCCAGCAGTTACTCCGACTCTGACCCTACTGAAGCTTTCTTT. This sequence joins TRBV6-5 and TRBJ1-1, with D hard to call. The CDR3 covers 15 residues. Germline values: CDR1 MNHEY, CDR2 SVGAGI. V was cut by 0 bases and J by 5 bases, with 13 bases left in between.